What follows describes a single TCR beta chain. Its matching antigen is unknown. This sample is drawn from a study of blood T cells in healthy people across ages. Study in general: With template switching, about one barcoded beta molecule was captured per two T cells. Study-level results: Older individuals had lower TCR beta diversity per million T cells (the decline was roughly linear).

Each sample used at least 6 million PBMCs. Per sample, extraction of total RNA gave at least 6 micrograms in every case. Together with a sample-barcoded 5' primer, a J-beta primer mix was included in a second PCR lasting about 7 to 11 cycles. From the 5' RACE reads, TCRdb called clonotypes with MiXCR, one entry per CDR3 protein. The table lists about 1.4 million distinct CDR3 sequences, around 59% of them singletons. The CDR3 is 16 amino acids. The V gene end was trimmed by 1 base and the J gene end by 1 base; junction bases not matched to a gene: 4. CDR1 is MGHRA and CDR2 is YSYEKL in the germline V gene.

The sequence came from a man aged 18 to 30 in good health. Source material: blood. This sequence joins TRBV4-1 and TRBJ2-3, with 8 bases lining up with TRBD2. CDR3 nucleotides: TGCGCCAGCAGCCAAGTCGGGGGGGGCCGCACAGATACGCAGTATTTT. Protein product: CASSQVGGGRTDTQYF.